This T cell receptor (beta chain) was sequenced in a study of blood T cell repertoires in COVID-19. On the study more broadly: In each case, the material was cDNA or gDNA derived from T cells, B-cell-depleted T cells, or PBMCs.

This CDR3 spans 18 amino acids. The trim removed 0 bases at V and 7 bases at J, leaving 11 bases unmatched. Germline V gene data show CDR1 as SGHRS and CDR2 as YFSETQ. The protocol was immunoSEQ multiplex PCR, while the TCRdb copy is restricted to in-frame clones and leaves out a portion. The profile covers about 46,000 clones, with about 86% appearing a single time and roughly 3% taken by the ten largest. The sequenced material came from PBMCs or T cells enriched from blood (not recorded which). J is TRBJ2-5 and V is TRBV5-1, with TRBD2 matching 14 bases. This TCR was recovered from a woman in her fifties or sixties who had recovered from COVID-19. This CDR3 is CASSLGTSGRRIGGTQYF. DNA of the CDR3: TGCGCCAGCAGCTTGGGGACTAGCGGGAGGAGGATTGGCGGGACCCAGTACTTC.